A selection of T cell receptor beta chains follows, all from one sample in a study of T cell responses to AZD1222 COVID-19 vaccine. Clones were sequenced by immunoSEQ multiplex PCR, and TCRdb holds only the in-frame ones, with some missing. The repertoire includes 130,000 or so clones, about nine tenths of them detected once, and approximately 1% sits in the top ten. The sample was peripheral blood, taken on day 0 of AZD1222 vaccination. The receptors stem from an adult in good health. The CDR3 runs from the conserved cysteine through the conserved F or W. A D gene is named only where the DNA matches it firmly. Where a row states a size, it is once, few, many or the class of an expanded clone; other rows omit it.

j_call: TRBJ2-3
d_call: NA
v_call: TRBV29-1
clone_size: NA
cdr3_aa: CSVEGTETDTQYF
cdr3_nt: TGCAGCGTTGAAGGGACAGAAACCGATACGCAGTATTTT

j_call: TRBJ1-2
d_call: NA
v_call: TRBV4-1
clone_size: NA
cdr3_aa: CASSPIGGGSGYTF
cdr3_nt: TGCGCCAGCAGCCCCATCGGGGGGGGTAGTGGCTACACCTTC

j_call: TRBJ1-2
d_call: NA
v_call: TRBV14
clone_size: NA
cdr3_aa: CASSQEFLGGPNYGYTF
cdr3_nt: TGTGCCAGCAGCCAAGAGTTTCTGGGCGGGCCCAACTATGGCTACACCTTC

j_call: TRBJ2-5
d_call: TRBD2
v_call: TRBV5-1
clone_size: NA
cdr3_aa: CASSWKIAGGAETQYF
cdr3_nt: TGCGCCAGCAGCTGGAAGATAGCGGGAGGGGCGGAGACCCAGTACTTC

j_call: TRBJ2-1
d_call: NA
v_call: TRBV11-1
clone_size: NA
cdr3_aa: CASSLAGNLDNEQFF
cdr3_nt: TGTGCCAGCAGCTTAGCGGGAAATTTGGACAATGAGCAGTTCTTC

j_call: TRBJ2-5
d_call: NA
v_call: TRBV6-5
clone_size: once
cdr3_aa: CASRSSGQETQYF
cdr3_nt: TGTGCCAGCAGGAGTAGCGGCCAAGAGACCCAGTACTTC

j_call: TRBJ1-1
d_call: TRBD1
v_call: TRBV28
clone_size: NA
cdr3_aa: CASTRGQGFITEAFF
cdr3_nt: TGTGCCAGCACCCGGGGACAGGGATTTATCACTGAAGCTTTCTTT

j_call: TRBJ2-2
d_call: NA
v_call: TRBV11-2
clone_size: NA
cdr3_aa: CASSLVALPDTRELFF
cdr3_nt: TGTGCCAGCAGCTTAGTTGCGCTCCCAGACACCCGGGAGCTGTTTTTT

j_call: TRBJ2-5
d_call: NA
v_call: TRBV11-1
clone_size: NA
cdr3_aa: CASSLALETQYF
cdr3_nt: TGTGCCAGCAGCTTAGCGCTAGAGACCCAGTACTTC

j_call: TRBJ2-4
d_call: NA
v_call: TRBV2
clone_size: NA
cdr3_aa: CASTIDSGENIQYF
cdr3_nt: TGTGCCAGCACCATCGACAGTGGGGAAAACATTCAGTACTTC

j_call: TRBJ2-7
d_call: TRBD2
v_call: TRBV9
clone_size: NA
cdr3_aa: CASSVEPSGTHEQYF
cdr3_nt: TGTGCCAGCAGCGTAGAACCTAGCGGGACCCACGAGCAGTACTTC

j_call: TRBJ1-5
d_call: NA
v_call: TRBV27
clone_size: NA
cdr3_aa: CASWGFGNQPQHF
cdr3_nt: TGTGCCAGCTGGGGGTTTGGCAATCAGCCCCAGCATTTT

j_call: TRBJ2-5
d_call: TRBD1
v_call: TRBV12-3/TRBV12-4
clone_size: NA
cdr3_aa: CASKIQGWETQYF
cdr3_nt: TGTGCCAGCAAGATACAGGGGTGGGAGACCCAGTACTTC

j_call: TRBJ1-4
d_call: NA
v_call: TRBV14
clone_size: NA
cdr3_aa: CASSQLQAHSNEKLFF
cdr3_nt: TGTGCCAGCAGCCAACTACAGGCTCATTCTAATGAAAAACTGTTTTTT

j_call: TRBJ2-1
d_call: NA
v_call: TRBV6-5
clone_size: NA
cdr3_aa: CASSPTRGTEQFF
cdr3_nt: TGTGCCAGCAGTCCGACGCGTGGGACGGAGCAGTTCTTC

j_call: TRBJ2-5
d_call: NA
v_call: TRBV9
clone_size: NA
cdr3_aa: CASSVAGWVQETQYF
cdr3_nt: TGTGCCAGCAGCGTAGCTGGGTGGGTCCAAGAGACCCAGTACTTC

j_call: TRBJ1-2
d_call: NA
v_call: TRBV3-1/TRBV3-2
clone_size: NA
cdr3_aa: CASSQGGSGGGYTF
cdr3_nt: TGTGCCAGCAGCCAAGGCGGGTCTGGAGGTGGCTACACCTTC

j_call: TRBJ1-4
d_call: NA
v_call: TRBV15
clone_size: NA
cdr3_aa: CATSRGSGNGNEKLFF
cdr3_nt: TGTGCCACCAGCAGAGGGTCGGGGAACGGAAATGAAAAACTGTTTTTT

j_call: TRBJ1-2
d_call: TRBD1
v_call: TRBV3-1/TRBV3-2
clone_size: NA
cdr3_aa: CASSQGGRGNGYTF
cdr3_nt: TGTGCCAGCAGCCAAGGCGGCAGGGGGAATGGCTACACCTTC

j_call: TRBJ1-1
d_call: NA
v_call: TRBV24-1
clone_size: NA
cdr3_aa: CATSDSPPGPTEAFF
cdr3_nt: TGTGCCACCAGTGACTCCCCGCCAGGCCCCACTGAAGCTTTCTTT

j_call: TRBJ1-2
d_call: NA
v_call: TRBV10-3
clone_size: NA
cdr3_aa: CAISADQGGGYTF
cdr3_nt: TGTGCCATCAGTGCGGACCAGGGCGGAGGCTACACCTTC

j_call: TRBJ1-2
d_call: TRBD1
v_call: TRBV5-4
clone_size: NA
cdr3_aa: CASSIGQGSYGYTF
cdr3_nt: TGTGCCAGCAGCATCGGACAGGGAAGCTATGGCTACACCTTC

j_call: TRBJ1-5
d_call: NA
v_call: TRBV3-1/TRBV3-2
clone_size: NA
cdr3_aa: CASSQAGGNQPQHF
cdr3_nt: TGTGCCAGCAGCCAAGCCGGGGGGAATCAGCCCCAGCATTTT

j_call: TRBJ2-5
d_call: NA
v_call: TRBV7-9
clone_size: once
cdr3_aa: CASSSGQETQYF
cdr3_nt: TGTGCCAGCAGCTCAGGTCAAGAGACCCAGTACTTC

j_call: TRBJ2-5
d_call: TRBD2
v_call: TRBV11-2
clone_size: NA
cdr3_aa: CASSFGLAGGTRETQYF
cdr3_nt: TGTGCCAGCAGCTTCGGCCTAGCGGGAGGGACGCGGGAGACCCAGTACTTC

j_call: TRBJ2-2
d_call: TRBD2
v_call: TRBV10-3
clone_size: NA
cdr3_aa: CAISGQAGGSGELFF
cdr3_nt: TGTGCCATCAGTGGTCAAGCGGGAGGTTCCGGGGAGCTGTTTTTT

j_call: TRBJ2-7
d_call: NA
v_call: TRBV20-1
clone_size: once
cdr3_aa: CSASKRDFSYEQYF
cdr3_nt: TGCAGTGCCAGTAAACGGGACTTCTCCTACGAGCAGTACTTC

j_call: TRBJ2-5
d_call: TRBD1
v_call: TRBV19
clone_size: NA
cdr3_aa: CASSPRTGSYQETQYF
cdr3_nt: TGTGCCAGTAGTCCGAGGACAGGGTCTTACCAAGAGACCCAGTACTTC

j_call: TRBJ2-7
d_call: NA
v_call: TRBV7-3
clone_size: once
cdr3_aa: CASSHGAGFPYEQYF
cdr3_nt: TGTGCCAGCAGCCATGGCGCAGGGTTCCCCTACGAGCAGTACTTC

j_call: TRBJ1-5
d_call: TRBD1
v_call: TRBV7-9
clone_size: NA
cdr3_aa: CASSQGTAYSNQPQHF
cdr3_nt: TGTGCCAGCAGCCAAGGGACAGCCTATAGCAATCAGCCCCAGCATTTT

j_call: TRBJ2-7
d_call: TRBD1
v_call: TRBV6-5
clone_size: NA
cdr3_aa: CASSVQGAYEQYF
cdr3_nt: TGTGCCAGCAGCGTACAGGGGGCCTATGAGCAGTACTTC

j_call: TRBJ1-6
d_call: TRBD1
v_call: TRBV9
clone_size: NA
cdr3_aa: CASSTRPGQLNSPLHF
cdr3_nt: TGTGCCAGCAGCACCCGTCCGGGACAGCTAAATTCACCCCTCCACTTT

j_call: TRBJ1-2
d_call: NA
v_call: TRBV6-5
clone_size: NA
cdr3_aa: CASSWDRAGMDYGYTF
cdr3_nt: TGTGCCAGCAGTTGGGATAGGGCAGGGATGGACTATGGCTACACCTTC

j_call: TRBJ2-2
d_call: NA
v_call: TRBV18
clone_size: NA
cdr3_aa: CASSLRVANTGELFF
cdr3_nt: TGTGCCAGCTCACTCAGGGTGGCGAACACCGGGGAGCTGTTTTTT

j_call: TRBJ1-6
d_call: NA
v_call: TRBV30
clone_size: NA
cdr3_aa: CAWSVQAYNSPLHF
cdr3_nt: TGTGCCTGGAGTGTACAGGCTTATAATTCACCCCTCCACTTT

j_call: TRBJ2-1
d_call: TRBD1
v_call: TRBV13
clone_size: NA
cdr3_aa: CASRESGQGVYNEQFF
cdr3_nt: TGTGCCAGCCGAGAATCCGGACAGGGGGTCTACAATGAGCAGTTCTTC

j_call: TRBJ2-7
d_call: TRBD2
v_call: TRBV6-5
clone_size: NA
cdr3_aa: CASSYRILAGWDEQYF
cdr3_nt: TGTGCCAGCAGTTACCGAATCCTAGCGGGATGGGACGAGCAGTACTTC

j_call: TRBJ2-2
d_call: NA
v_call: TRBV5-1
clone_size: NA
cdr3_aa: CASSLEGELFF
cdr3_nt: TGCGCCAGCAGCTTGGAGGGTGAGCTGTTTTTT

j_call: TRBJ2-3
d_call: NA
v_call: TRBV6-5
clone_size: NA
cdr3_aa: CASSPEADTQYF
cdr3_nt: TGTGCCAGCAGTCCAGAGGCAGATACGCAGTATTTT

j_call: TRBJ1-1
d_call: NA
v_call: TRBV18
clone_size: few
cdr3_aa: CASSQDEAFF
cdr3_nt: TGTGCCAGCTCACAGGACGAAGCTTTCTTT

j_call: TRBJ1-2
d_call: NA
v_call: TRBV6-5
clone_size: NA
cdr3_aa: CASRLRGSDGYTF
cdr3_nt: TGTGCCAGCAGGCTCAGGGGTTCTGATGGCTACACCTTC

j_call: TRBJ1-2
d_call: NA
v_call: TRBV7-9
clone_size: NA
cdr3_aa: CASSSQGYGYTF
cdr3_nt: TGTGCCAGCAGCTCGCAGGGCTATGGCTACACCTTC

j_call: TRBJ2-1
d_call: NA
v_call: TRBV30
clone_size: NA
cdr3_aa: CAWSTGGARNEQFF
cdr3_nt: TGTGCCTGGAGTACCGGGGGCGCAAGGAATGAGCAGTTCTTC

j_call: TRBJ1-2
d_call: TRBD1
v_call: TRBV5-1
clone_size: NA
cdr3_aa: CASSNRTGASYGYTF
cdr3_nt: TGCGCCAGCAGCAACCGGACAGGGGCTAGCTATGGCTACACCTTC

j_call: TRBJ1-1
d_call: NA
v_call: TRBV6-5
clone_size: NA
cdr3_aa: CASRYRGTYTEAFF
cdr3_nt: TGTGCCAGCAGATACCGGGGGACTTACACTGAAGCTTTCTTT

j_call: TRBJ2-4
d_call: TRBD2
v_call: TRBV9
clone_size: NA
cdr3_aa: CASSTGLAGFGADIQYF
cdr3_nt: TGTGCCAGCAGCACAGGACTAGCAGGCTTTGGGGCGGACATTCAGTACTTC

j_call: TRBJ2-1
d_call: NA
v_call: TRBV2
clone_size: NA
cdr3_aa: CASSGSTNEQFF
cdr3_nt: TGTGCCAGCTCTGGATCGACCAATGAGCAGTTCTTC

j_call: TRBJ1-4
d_call: NA
v_call: TRBV7-9
clone_size: NA
cdr3_aa: CASSLDQDTGGEKLFF
cdr3_nt: TGTGCCAGCAGCTTAGACCAAGACACGGGGGGTGAAAAACTGTTTTTT

j_call: TRBJ2-7
d_call: NA
v_call: TRBV5-1
clone_size: NA
cdr3_aa: CASSFAQVGDEQYF
cdr3_nt: TGCGCCAGCAGCTTCGCCCAGGTGGGCGACGAGCAGTACTTC

j_call: TRBJ2-7
d_call: NA
v_call: TRBV27
clone_size: NA
cdr3_aa: CASSLTGAYEQYF
cdr3_nt: TGTGCCAGCAGTCTGACAGGAGCCTACGAGCAGTACTTC

j_call: TRBJ2-5
d_call: TRBD2
v_call: TRBV3-1/TRBV3-2
clone_size: NA
cdr3_aa: CATTTGTSGLPQETQYF
cdr3_nt: TGTGCCACCACAACCGGGACTAGCGGACTTCCACAAGAGACCCAGTACTTC

j_call: TRBJ1-5
d_call: TRBD1
v_call: TRBV5-4
clone_size: NA
cdr3_aa: CASSLRDRGGNQPQHF
cdr3_nt: TGTGCCAGCAGCTTAAGGGACAGGGGAGGCAATCAGCCCCAGCATTTT

j_call: TRBJ2-5
d_call: NA
v_call: TRBV14
clone_size: NA
cdr3_aa: CASSQDKVDYQETQYF
cdr3_nt: TGTGCCAGCAGCCAAGACAAGGTAGACTACCAAGAGACCCAGTACTTC

j_call: TRBJ1-1
d_call: NA
v_call: TRBV3-1/TRBV3-2
clone_size: NA
cdr3_aa: CASSQTRGYGNTEAFF
cdr3_nt: TGTGCCAGCAGTCAAACCAGGGGTTACGGGAACACTGAAGCTTTCTTT

j_call: TRBJ2-3
d_call: NA
v_call: TRBV5-5
clone_size: NA
cdr3_aa: CASSLGGVWDTQYF
cdr3_nt: TGTGCCAGCAGCTTGGGGGGAGTGTGGGATACGCAGTATTTT

j_call: TRBJ1-5
d_call: NA
v_call: TRBV6-5
clone_size: NA
cdr3_aa: CASGRLGGRQHF
cdr3_nt: TGTGCCAGCGGCCGTCTCGGGGGGCGCCAGCATTTT

j_call: TRBJ1-4
d_call: TRBD1
v_call: TRBV7-9
clone_size: few
cdr3_aa: CASSPGQGAEKLFF
cdr3_nt: TGTGCCAGCTCCCCGGGACAGGGGGCTGAAAAACTGTTTTTT